This TCR beta chain was sequenced in a study of blood T cells in healthy people across ages. Ranging in age from roughly 6 to 95, the donors were healthy Caucasian individuals from Russia. With 4 bases clipped from V and 0 bases from J, the junction kept 6 bases outside the gene matches. Germline-derived CDR1 and CDR2 are SQVTM and ANQGSEA. The CDR3 covers 15 residues. Primed by a sample-barcoded 5' primer and a J-beta primer mix, a second PCR proceeded for 7 to 11 cycles. Every cDNA molecule bore a tag from a template-switch adaptor containing 12 random nucleotides. Individual samples furnished no less than 3 million CDR3-containing paired-end reads apiece. MiXCR was run by TCRdb on the 5' RACE reads, yielding one entry per CDR3 protein. Here the sample spans roughly 900,000 distinct CDR3 sequences, roughly 43% being singletons.

The sequenced sample consisted of blood. V and J are TRBV29-1 and TRBJ2-7, with 10 bases identical to TRBD2. The TCR sequence derives from a man aged 25 to 40 in good health. Here the CDR3 reads CSVVSLAGVSYEQYF. The CDR3 nucleotides are TGCAGCGTTGTTTCCCTAGCGGGGGTCTCCTACGAGCAGTACTTC.